The clone carrying this TCR beta chain came up many times. The sample belongs to a study of regulatory T cells in long-lasting Graves disease. Construction of TCR beta libraries relied on iRepertoire HTBI primers and on Arm-PCR targeting CDR3 regions. TCRdb re-called the multiplex PCR reads with MiXCR, one entry per CDR3 protein. The sample contains around 470,000 distinct CDR3 sequences, around 13% of which appear only once. CDR1 and CDR2 from the germline V gene are MDHEN and SYDVKM. V lost 2 bases and J lost 7, with 5 bases in between. This CDR3 contains 11 residues. As to time point: newly diagnosed GD, antithyroid drugs for less than 3 months. PBMCs were the source of the RNA used for TCR sequencing. Another study also made use of these data, one on T cells in Graves' hyperthyroidism and ophthalmopathy. That paper adds: Hyperthyroidism had been newly diagnosed in patients aged 18 to 65, and its duration was under 2 months.

Source: peripheral blood mononuclear cells (PBMCs), taken at new diagnosis, from a patient treated with antithyroid drugs. This sequence joins TRBV28 and TRBJ2-5; D ambiguous. The sequence derives from a woman in her forties or fifties with Graves disease. CDR3 DNA sequence: TGTGCCAGCAGTTTACGTCGGACCCAGTACTTC. Its translation: CASSLRRTQYF. The entire variable domain, with the rest obtained from reference TRBV28 and TRBJ2-5, is as follows: DVKVTQSSRYLVKRTGEKVFLECVQDMDHENMFWYRQDPGLGLRLIYFSYDVKMKEKGDIPEGYSVSREKKERFSLILESASTNQTSMYLCASSLRRTQYFGPGTRLLVL.